This entry lists 6 T cell receptor beta chains sequenced from one sample in a study of chemoradiotherapy in HPV16-positive cancers (dated by TCRdb to between 2021 and 2022). Receptor amplification or capture employed the immunoSEQ multiplex PCR assay. Here the immuneACCESS table is served through TCRdb, limited to in-frame sequences with V and J called. Missing clones are a known gap in these copies; in checked studies unresolved V genes cover under half, and the rest lacks a known reason. The sample contains under 35,000 clones, about 87% of them found a single time. The ten most abundant clones make up 4.5% to 6% of the sample. This specimen was blood, taken from a patient who underwent chemoradiotherapy. The receptors stem from a human donor with HPV-associated anogenital cancer.

The chain employs TRBV29-1 and TRBJ1-2, with a weak D call TRBD1 (5 bases). Germline-derived CDR1 and CDR2 are SQVTM and ANQGSEA. V shed 5 bases and J shed 4 bases, with 11 bases lying between them. CDR3 length: 12 amino acids. CDR3 bases: TGCAGCGTTCAGCGGGACGCCTATGGCTACACCTTC. It codes for CSVQRDAYGYTF.

The J gene is TRBJ1-5, the V gene TRBV19; D gene ambiguous. The germline V gene has CDR1 LNHDA and CDR2 SQIVND (reference sequence). This CDR3 has 15 residues. V gave up 4 bases and J gave up 5 bases, with 15 bases separating them. CDR3 DNA: TGTGCCAGTAGTACCCCCGGACGGACCGATCAGCCCCAGCATTTT. Protein: CASSTPGRTDQPQHF.

This clone was observed a few times. V and J are TRBV7-9 and TRBJ1-2, with TRBD1 matching 9 bases. The CDR3 is made up of 16 amino acids. CDR1 SEHNR and CDR2 FQNEAQ come from the germline V gene (reference sequence). V lost 5 bases and J lost 3; bases outside the gene matches: 10. The CDR3 DNA sequence: TGTGCCAGCAGCCCCGAGCAATGGACAGGGGACTATGGCTACACCTTC. Its protein is CASSPEQWTGDYGYTF.

The chain couples TRBV15 to TRBJ1-5; a weak D match, TRBD1 (6 bases). The CDR3 contains 14 residues. Germline CDR1 is LNHNV and CDR2 is YYDKDF (reference sequence). The CDR3 region is CASAGAIGNQPQHF. The CDR3 bases are TGTGCGTCGGCAGGGGCAATAGGCAATCAGCCCCAGCATTTT.

As for this clone: Other DNA sequences of this sample code for an identical CDR3. The V and J genes are TRBV6-6 and TRBJ2-1; TRBD1 is a possible D gene (5 bases). The V end was cut by 5 bases, the J end by 6 bases, with 17 bases between. Per the germline V gene, CDR1 is MNHNY and CDR2 is SVGAGI (reference sequence). The CDR3 spans 15 residues. The CDR3: CASSKDIKVGNEQFF. CDR3 bases: TGTGCCAGCAGTAAGGACATTAAGGTCGGCAATGAGCAGTTCTTC.

The rearrangement uses TRBV19 and TRBJ1-3, with D perhaps matching TRBD1 (5 bases). The CDR3 totals 18 residues. Germline lookup yields CDR1 LNHDA and CDR2 SQIVND (reference sequence). V lost 6 bases to trimming and J lost 0 bases, with 21 bases between them. The CDR3 loop is CASSGSGTPSSSGNTIYF. CDR3 bases: TGTGCCAGTAGCGGTTCCGGGACCCCAAGCTCCTCTGGAAACACCATATATTTT.